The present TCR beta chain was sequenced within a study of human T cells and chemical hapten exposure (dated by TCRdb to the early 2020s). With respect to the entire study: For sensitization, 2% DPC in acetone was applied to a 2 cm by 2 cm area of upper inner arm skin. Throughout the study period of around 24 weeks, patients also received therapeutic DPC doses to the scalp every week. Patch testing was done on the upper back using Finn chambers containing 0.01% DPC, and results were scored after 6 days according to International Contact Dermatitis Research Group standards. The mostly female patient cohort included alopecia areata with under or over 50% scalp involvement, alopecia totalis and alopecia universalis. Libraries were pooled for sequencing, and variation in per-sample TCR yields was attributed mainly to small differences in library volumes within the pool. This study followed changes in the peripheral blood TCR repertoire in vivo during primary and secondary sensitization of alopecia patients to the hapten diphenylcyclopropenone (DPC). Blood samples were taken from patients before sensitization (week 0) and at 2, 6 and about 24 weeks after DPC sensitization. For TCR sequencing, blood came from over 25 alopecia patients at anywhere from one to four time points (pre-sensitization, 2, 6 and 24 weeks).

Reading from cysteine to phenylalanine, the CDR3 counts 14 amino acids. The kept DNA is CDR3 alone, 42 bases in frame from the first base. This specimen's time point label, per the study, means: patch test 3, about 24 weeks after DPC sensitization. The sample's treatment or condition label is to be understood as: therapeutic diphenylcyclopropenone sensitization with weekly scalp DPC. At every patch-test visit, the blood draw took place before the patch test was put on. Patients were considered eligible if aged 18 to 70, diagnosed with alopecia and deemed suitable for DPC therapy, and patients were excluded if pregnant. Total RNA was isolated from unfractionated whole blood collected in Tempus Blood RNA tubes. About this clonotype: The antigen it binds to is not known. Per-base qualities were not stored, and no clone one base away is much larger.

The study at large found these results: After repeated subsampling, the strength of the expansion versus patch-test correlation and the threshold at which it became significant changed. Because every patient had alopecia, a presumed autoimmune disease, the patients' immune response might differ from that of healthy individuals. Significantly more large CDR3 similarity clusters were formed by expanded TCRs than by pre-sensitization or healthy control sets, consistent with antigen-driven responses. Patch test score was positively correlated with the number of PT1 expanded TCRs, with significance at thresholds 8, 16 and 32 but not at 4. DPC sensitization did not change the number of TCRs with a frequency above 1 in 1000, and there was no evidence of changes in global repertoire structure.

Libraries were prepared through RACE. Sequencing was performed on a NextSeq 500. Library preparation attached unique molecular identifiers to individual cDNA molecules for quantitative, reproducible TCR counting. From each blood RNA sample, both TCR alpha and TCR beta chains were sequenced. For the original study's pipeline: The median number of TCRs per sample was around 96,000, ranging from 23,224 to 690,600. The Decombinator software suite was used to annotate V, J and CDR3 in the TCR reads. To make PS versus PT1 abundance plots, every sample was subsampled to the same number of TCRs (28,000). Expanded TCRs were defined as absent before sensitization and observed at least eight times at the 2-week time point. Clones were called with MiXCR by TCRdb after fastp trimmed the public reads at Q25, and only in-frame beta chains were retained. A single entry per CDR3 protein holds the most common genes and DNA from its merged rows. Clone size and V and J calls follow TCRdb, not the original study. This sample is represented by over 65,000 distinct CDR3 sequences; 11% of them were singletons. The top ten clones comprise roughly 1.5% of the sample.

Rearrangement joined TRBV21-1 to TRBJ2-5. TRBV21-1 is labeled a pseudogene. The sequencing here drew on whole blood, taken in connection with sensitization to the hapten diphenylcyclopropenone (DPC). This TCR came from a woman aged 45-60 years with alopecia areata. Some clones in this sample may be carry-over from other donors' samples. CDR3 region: CASSKGLATGTQYF. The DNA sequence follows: TGTGCCAGCAGCAAAGGACTGGCAACCGGGACCCAGTACTTC.